Described below is a single T cell receptor (beta chain) sequence and its context. It has no known antigen specificity. No base quality information exists; no much larger clone differs at one position. The data derive from a study of spatial heterogeneity in lung cancer (dated by TCRdb to the late 2010s). Broadly, across the study: Beta-chain transcripts were consistently detected in greater numbers than alpha-chain transcripts, which likely reflected higher beta-chain transcript abundance. In non-small cell lung cancer, the study made a quantitative comparison of TCR alpha and beta repertoires among multiple tumor regions, matched nontumor lung and blood. In the raw uncorrected reads, each unique combination of TCR and UMI appeared on average more than ten times. Nonsynonymous mutation counts, determined by whole-exome sequencing of tumor tissue, were related to TCR repertoire features. In tumor regions, TCR transcript counts showed a strong correlation with a T cell transcriptional module score from matched bulk RNA-seq. Both alpha and beta chains were TCR-sequenced in 200 or so tumor regions, fewer than 80 matched nontumor lung samples and around 50 PBMC samples obtained at surgery.

Libraries were prepared through 5' RACE. Sequenced using a NextSeq 500. In the TCR library protocol, a unique molecular identifier was attached to each TCR cDNA molecule so that PCR and sequencing errors could be corrected. As for how the authors treated the data: TCR identification, UMI-based error correction and CDR3 extraction were all carried out with Decombinator tools. Expanded TCRs were defined as those above a frequency of 2 per 1,000, corresponding to the top 1% of the tumor frequency distribution. Expanded tumor TCRs statistically deemed absent (corrected P<0.05) from at least one tumor region were classed as regional, and all other expanded tumor TCRs were classed as ubiquitous. Rényi diversity was computed with the R vegan package after subsampling each repertoire 100 times to 5,000 TCRs. CDR3 similarity networks were built from amino acid triplet string-kernel similarity, with CDR3s being connected when pairwise similarity was above 0.82. Using fastp trimming at Q25 and MiXCR clonotype assembly, TCRdb reanalyzed the public sequencing data and kept in-frame beta chains. Records with the same CDR3 protein are collapsed into one entry carrying the most frequent genes and DNA. For this entry, the V and J calls and clone size follow TCRdb and not the study's own pipeline. A total of roughly 2,000 distinct CDR3 sequences appear in this sample, approximately 20% of them only once. The ten largest account for 9.5% of the sample.

What the study reported, not specific to this receptor: TCR-seq was estimated to cover only approximately 6.6% of tumor T cells for alpha chains and approximately 13% for beta chains. The tumor nonsynonymous mutation count correlated with the number of expanded intratumoral alpha and beta TCRs. Counts of ubiquitous and regional expanded TCRs correlated with counts of ubiquitous and regional nonsynonymous mutations, respectively. Confirming at a functional level the hypothesis that regional TCRs recognize regional mutations was considered to require additional single-cell paired TCR alpha and beta sequencing.

Taken with the paper, the label for time point translates to: sample taken at primary tumor resection. Donors were 72 patients with early-stage, untreated non-small cell lung cancer from the lung TRACERx cohort. For TCR sequencing, whole RNA was extracted from tumor and nontumor lung tissue, or from cryopreserved PBMC samples, and no cell sorting was done. Patients were selected for TCR sequencing only if sufficient RNA was available from at least two tumor regions. Tumor and adjacent nontumor lung specimens were reviewed by a lung pathologist before selection. The germline V gene (reference sequence) yields WNHNN for CDR1 and SYGVQD for CDR2. There are 14 amino acids in the CDR3, from cysteine to phenylalanine inclusive. Only the CDR3 portion is preserved as DNA: 42 bases, with reading frame beginning at the first base. V loses 6 bases of germline sequence and J loses 12 bases, and the interval between the two ends is 21 bases.

This sample comprised lung tumor tissue, obtained at surgery. The chain links TRBV10-1 with TRBJ2-1, with TRBD1 perhaps the D gene, on 7 matching bases. The receptor was isolated from a male donor with early-stage non-small cell lung cancer. DNA sequence: TGCGCCAGCAGCACCGCAGGGGGGCCTAGGGTGCAGTTCTTC. Its translation reads: CASSTAGGPRVQFF.